The table lists the clone carrying this T cell receptor beta chain with a few counts. What it binds is not known. The CDR3 spans 16 residues. Germline assignment: CDR1 SGHAT and CDR2 FQNNGV. V trimming: 6 bases; J trimming: 4 bases; junction bases outside the gene matches: 13. The sample originates from a study of T cells in Graves' hyperthyroidism and ophthalmopathy. Study information: Peripheral blood draws took place at initial diagnosis, ahead of any treatment.

Every diagnosis used clinical symptoms, serum thyroxine and TRAb, thyroid ultrasound and orbital computed tomography. The PBMCs studied were ones that came from about 10 ml fresh peripheral blood. Using RNA transcripts as the source, TCR beta CDR3 regions were amplified. First-round RT-PCR targeting the TCR CDR3 was performed with the HTBI primer set. TCRdb analysed the multiplex PCR reads with MiXCR anew, one entry per CDR3 protein. The data contain 500,000 to 600,000 distinct CDR3 sequences, roughly a sixth of them singletons. General study findings and limits: A 13 V-J model separated ophthalmopathy from stable hyperthyroidism.

The chain recombines TRBV11-2 with TRBJ2-7; 9 nucleotides match TRBD1. The TCR comes from a woman between 18 and 30 years old with Graves' hyperthyroidism. The sample taken for sequencing was blood. The CDR3 protein is CASSKPGQGSQYEQYF. CDR3 bases: TGTGCCAGCAGTAAACCGGGACAGGGTTCACAGTACGAGCAGTACTTC.